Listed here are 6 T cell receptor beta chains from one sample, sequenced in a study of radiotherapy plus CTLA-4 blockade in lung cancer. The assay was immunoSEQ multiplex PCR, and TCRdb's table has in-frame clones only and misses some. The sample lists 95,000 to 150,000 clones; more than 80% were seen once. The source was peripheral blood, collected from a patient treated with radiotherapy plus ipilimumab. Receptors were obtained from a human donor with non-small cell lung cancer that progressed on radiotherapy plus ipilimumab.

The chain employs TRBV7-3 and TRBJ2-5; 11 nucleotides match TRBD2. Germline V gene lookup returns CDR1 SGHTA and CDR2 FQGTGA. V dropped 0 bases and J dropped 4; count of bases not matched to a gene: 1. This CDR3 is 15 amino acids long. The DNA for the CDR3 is TGTGCCAGCAGCTTAACAGGACTAGCGGGAGAGACCCAGTACTTC. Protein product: CASSLTGLAGETQYF.

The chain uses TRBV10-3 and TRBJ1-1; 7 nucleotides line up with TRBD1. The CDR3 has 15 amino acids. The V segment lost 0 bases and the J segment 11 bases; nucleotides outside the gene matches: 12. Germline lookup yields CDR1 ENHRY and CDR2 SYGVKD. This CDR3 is CAISESAGGGLDAFF. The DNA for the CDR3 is TGTGCCATCAGTGAGTCGGCAGGGGGAGGGTTAGACGCTTTCTTT.

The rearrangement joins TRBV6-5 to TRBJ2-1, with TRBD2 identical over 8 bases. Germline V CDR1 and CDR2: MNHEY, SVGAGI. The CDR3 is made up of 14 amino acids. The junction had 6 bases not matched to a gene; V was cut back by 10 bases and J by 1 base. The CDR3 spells CATRVAGSYNEQFF. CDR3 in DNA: TGTGCCACCAGGGTAGCGGGATCCTACAATGAGCAGTTCTTC.

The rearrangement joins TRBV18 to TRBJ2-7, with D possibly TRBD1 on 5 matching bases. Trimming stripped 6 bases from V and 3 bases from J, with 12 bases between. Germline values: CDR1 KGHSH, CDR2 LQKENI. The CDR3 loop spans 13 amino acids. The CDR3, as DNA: TGTGCCAGCTCGTATACAGGAAACTACGAGCAGTACTTC. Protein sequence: CASSYTGNYEQYF.

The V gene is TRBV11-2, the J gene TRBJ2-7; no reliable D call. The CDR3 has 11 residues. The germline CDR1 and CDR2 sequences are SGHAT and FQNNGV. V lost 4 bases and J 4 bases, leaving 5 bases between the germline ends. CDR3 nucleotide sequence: TGTGCCAGCAGCTGGGGTTACGAGCAGTACTTC. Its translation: CASSWGYEQYF.

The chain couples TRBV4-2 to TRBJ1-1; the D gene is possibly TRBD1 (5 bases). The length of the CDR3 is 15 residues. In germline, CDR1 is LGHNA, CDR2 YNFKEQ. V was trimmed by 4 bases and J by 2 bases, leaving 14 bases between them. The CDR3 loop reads CASSLFGGGNTEAFF. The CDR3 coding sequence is TGTGCCAGCAGCCTCTTCGGGGGAGGAAACACTGAAGCTTTCTTT.